The 2 T cell receptor beta chains below were found in one sample sequenced in a study of immune cell composition in non-small cell lung cancer. Normal lung was sampled as far from the tumour as possible, at least 3 cm. Measured with immunoSEQ multiplex PCR; TCRdb has only the in-frame clones, and not every one. This table has around 15,000 clones, about three quarters appearing once. This sample also belongs to another study, concerning CD4 T cells in lung cancer.

Sequences were obtained from non-adjacent lung tissue. The receptors here all came from a human donor with non-small cell lung cancer.

The chain combines TRBV4-2 with TRBJ1-6, with 8 bases fitting TRBD1. This CDR3 is built from 12 residues. J gave up 10 bases and V 9 bases, and 5 bases lay outside the gene matches. Germline V lookup: CDR1 LGHNA, CDR2 YNFKEQ. DNA for the CDR3: TGTGCCAGTCGACAGGGGAGCTCACCCCTCCACTTT. Translated: CASRQGSSPLHF.

CDR3 amino acids: CASRRGGLDNQYF. CDR3 nucleotide sequence: TGTGCCAGCAGGCGGGGAGGCCTGGATAACCAGTACTTC. The V call is TRBV28, the J call TRBJ2-5; weak D call: TRBD2 (6 bases). This CDR3 has 13 amino acids. Germline assignment: CDR1 MDHEN and CDR2 SYDVKM. V was trimmed by 6 bases and J by 10 bases, leaving 18 bases between them.